The 11 T cell receptor beta chains presented below share a single source sample, sequenced in a study of cytomegalovirus exposure and HLA in healthy donors. Assay used: immunoSEQ multiplex PCR; TCRdb lists only in-frame clones, some missing. The sample records 130,000 or so clones, roughly 89% being singletons. Material for sequencing was PBMCs. Receptors were obtained from a woman younger than 35 in good health and CMV-seropositive.

This chain uses TRBV11-2 with TRBJ1-1; D might be TRBD1 (6 bases). The CDR3 has 13 amino acids. The V end was cut by 7 bases, the J end by 11 bases, with 20 bases between. Germline lookup yields CDR1 SGHAT and CDR2 FQNNGV. In nucleotides, the CDR3 is TGTGCCAGCACCAGGACAGCCCTGAGGGGGGCTTTCTTT. As protein: CASTRTALRGAFF.

The rearrangement uses TRBV30 and TRBJ2-3; 9 bases match TRBD2. Germline lookup yields CDR1 GTSNPN and CDR2 SVGIG (reference sequence). CDR3 length equals 15 residues. J was trimmed by 6 bases and V by 4 bases; bases with no gene match: 11. The CDR3 loop reads CAWTGWRGGRDTQYF. CDR3 in DNA: TGTGCCTGGACAGGCTGGCGGGGGGGCCGGGATACGCAGTATTTT.

As concerns this clone: An end of the junction differs from the germline gene, which may be a read error. The V gene is TRBV28, the J gene TRBJ1-2, with 10 bases lining up with TRBD1. This CDR3 has 12 amino acids. Germline V gene sequence: CDR1 MDHEN, CDR2 SYDVKM. The CDR3 sequence is CASSLETGGESF. CDR3 DNA: TGTGCCAGCAGTCTGGAGACAGGGGGCGAATCCTTC.

V gene TRBV30 combines with J gene TRBJ2-1, with TRBD2 identical over 7 bases. CDR1 and CDR2 from the germline V gene are GTSNPN and SVGIG (reference sequence). The CDR3 contains 14 residues. V lost 0 bases and J lost 4; bases outside the gene matches: 3. CDR3 in DNA: TGTGCCTGGAGTGTAGGCGGGGGTTACAATGAGCAGTTCTTC. Its translation: CAWSVGGGYNEQFF.

The V call is TRBV7-2, the J call TRBJ2-7; TRBD1 is a possible D gene (5 bases). The CDR3 covers 11 residues. The V end was cut by 5 bases, the J end by 10 bases, with 12 bases between. Germline-derived CDR1 and CDR2 are SGHTA and FQGNSA. The chain's CDR3 is CASSQHRFQYF. The CDR3 nucleotides are TGTGCCAGCAGCCAGCACAGGTTCCAGTACTTC.

This sequence joins TRBV2 and TRBJ2-7; no definite D call. This CDR3 comprises 14 residues. Trimming took 2 bases from V and 4 from J, leaving 12 bases between them. The germline V gene encodes CDR1 SNHLY and CDR2 FYNNEI. CDR3 sequence: CASSESAGIYEQYF. The CDR3 DNA sequence: TGTGCCAGCAGTGAATCGGCAGGCATTTACGAGCAGTACTTC.

V and J are TRBV6-5 and TRBJ1-3; D is undetermined. Germline V gene lookup returns CDR1 MNHEY and CDR2 SVGAGI. The V end was cut by 6 bases, the J end by 3 bases, with 12 bases between. CDR3 length: 14 amino acids. As DNA, the CDR3 is TGTGCCAGCAGGCGGGGAGTTGGTGGAAACACCATATATTTT. Translating it yields CASRRGVGGNTIYF.

The chain couples TRBV7-8 to TRBJ1-2, with 7 bases fitting TRBD1. There are 16 residues in the CDR3. V lost 1 base and J lost 4; bases outside the gene matches: 9. Per germline, CDR1 SGHVS and CDR2 FQNEAQ. The CDR3 loop is CASSLVRGGFPYGYTF. The CDR3 nucleotides are TGTGCCAGCAGCTTAGTTAGAGGGGGCTTCCCCTATGGCTACACCTTC.

This clone was counted once. This chain uses TRBV13 with TRBJ2-2, with TRBD1 matching over 10 bases. Germline V gives CDR1 PRHDT, CDR2 FYEKMQ (reference sequence). J was trimmed by 8 bases and V by 6 bases; bases with no gene match: 9. The CDR3 loop spans 15 amino acids. The CDR3 nucleotides read TGTGCCAGCAGAGCCGGGACAGGGGCAACGGGGGAGCTGTTTTTT. Its translation: CASRAGTGATGELFF.

This clone was picked up many times. This CDR3 reads CASSQQGAVSTEAFF. The CDR3 DNA is TGTGCCAGCAGCCAACAGGGGGCGGTTAGTACTGAAGCTTTCTTT. The chain joins TRBV14 to TRBJ1-1, with 8 bases lining up with TRBD1. V shed 2 bases, J shed 5 bases, and the junction held 7 bases outside the gene matches. The CDR3 spans 15 residues. Per germline, CDR1 SGHDN and CDR2 FVKESK.

The chain uses TRBV10-2 and TRBJ1-1, with 8 bases identical to TRBD1. The J segment lost 1 base and the V segment lost 6 bases, leaving 1 base of the junction unmatched. The germline V gene has CDR1 WSHSY and CDR2 SAAADI. The CDR3 runs 13 residues. CDR3 in amino acids: CASRGQGNTEAFF. The DNA for the CDR3 is TGCGCCAGCAGAGGACAGGGGAACACTGAAGCTTTCTTT.